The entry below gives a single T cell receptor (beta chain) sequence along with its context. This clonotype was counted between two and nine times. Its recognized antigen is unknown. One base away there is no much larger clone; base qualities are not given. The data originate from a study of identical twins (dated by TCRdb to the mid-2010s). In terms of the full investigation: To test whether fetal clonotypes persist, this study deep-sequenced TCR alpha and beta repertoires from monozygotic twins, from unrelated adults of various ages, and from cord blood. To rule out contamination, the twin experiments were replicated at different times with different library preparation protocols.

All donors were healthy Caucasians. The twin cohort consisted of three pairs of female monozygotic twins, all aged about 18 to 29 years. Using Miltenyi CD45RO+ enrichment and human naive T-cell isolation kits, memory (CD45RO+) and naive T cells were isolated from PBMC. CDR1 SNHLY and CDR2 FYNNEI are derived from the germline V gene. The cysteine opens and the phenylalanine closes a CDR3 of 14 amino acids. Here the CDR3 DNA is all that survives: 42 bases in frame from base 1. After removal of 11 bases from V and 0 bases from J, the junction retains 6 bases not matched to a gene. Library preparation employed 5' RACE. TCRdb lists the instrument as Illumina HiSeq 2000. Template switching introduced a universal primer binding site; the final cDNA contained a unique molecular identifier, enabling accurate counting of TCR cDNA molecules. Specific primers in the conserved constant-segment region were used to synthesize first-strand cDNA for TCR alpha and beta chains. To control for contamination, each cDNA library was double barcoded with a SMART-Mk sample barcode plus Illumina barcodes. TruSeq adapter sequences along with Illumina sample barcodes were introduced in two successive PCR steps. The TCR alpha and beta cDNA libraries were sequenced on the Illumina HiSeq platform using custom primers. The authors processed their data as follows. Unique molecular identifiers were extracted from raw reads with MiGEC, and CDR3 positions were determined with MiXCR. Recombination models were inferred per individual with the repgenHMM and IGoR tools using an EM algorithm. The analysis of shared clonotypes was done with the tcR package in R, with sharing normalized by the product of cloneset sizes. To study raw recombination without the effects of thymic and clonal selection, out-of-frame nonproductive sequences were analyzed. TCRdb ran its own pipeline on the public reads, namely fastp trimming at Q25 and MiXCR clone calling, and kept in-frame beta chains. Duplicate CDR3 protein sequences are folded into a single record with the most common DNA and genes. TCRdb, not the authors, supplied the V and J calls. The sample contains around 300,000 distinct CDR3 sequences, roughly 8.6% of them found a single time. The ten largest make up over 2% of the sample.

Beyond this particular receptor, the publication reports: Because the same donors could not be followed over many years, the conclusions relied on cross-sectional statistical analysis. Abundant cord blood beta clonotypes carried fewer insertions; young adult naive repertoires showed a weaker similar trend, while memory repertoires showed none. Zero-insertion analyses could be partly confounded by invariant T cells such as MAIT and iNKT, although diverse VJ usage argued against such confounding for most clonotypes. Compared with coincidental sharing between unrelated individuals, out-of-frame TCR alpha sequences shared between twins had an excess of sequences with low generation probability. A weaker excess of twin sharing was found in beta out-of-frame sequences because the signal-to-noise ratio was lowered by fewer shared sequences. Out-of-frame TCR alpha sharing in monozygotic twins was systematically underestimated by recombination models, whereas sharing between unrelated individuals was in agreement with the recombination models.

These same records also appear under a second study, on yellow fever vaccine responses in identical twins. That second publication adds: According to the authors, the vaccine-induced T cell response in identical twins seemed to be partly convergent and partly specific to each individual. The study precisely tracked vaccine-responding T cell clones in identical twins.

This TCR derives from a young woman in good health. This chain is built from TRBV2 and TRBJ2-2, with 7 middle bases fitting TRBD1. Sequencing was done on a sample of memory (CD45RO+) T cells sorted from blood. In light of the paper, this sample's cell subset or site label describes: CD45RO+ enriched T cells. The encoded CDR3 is CAGKTGTNTGELFF. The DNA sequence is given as TGTGCCGGAAAGACAGGGACGAACACCGGGGAGCTGTTTTTT. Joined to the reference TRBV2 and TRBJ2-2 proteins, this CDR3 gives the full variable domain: EPEVTQTPSHQVTQMGQEVILRCVPISNHLYFYWYRQILGQKVEFLVSFYNNEISEKSEIFDDQFSVERPDGSNFTLKIRSTKLEDSAMYFCAGKTGTNTGELFFGEGSRLTVL.